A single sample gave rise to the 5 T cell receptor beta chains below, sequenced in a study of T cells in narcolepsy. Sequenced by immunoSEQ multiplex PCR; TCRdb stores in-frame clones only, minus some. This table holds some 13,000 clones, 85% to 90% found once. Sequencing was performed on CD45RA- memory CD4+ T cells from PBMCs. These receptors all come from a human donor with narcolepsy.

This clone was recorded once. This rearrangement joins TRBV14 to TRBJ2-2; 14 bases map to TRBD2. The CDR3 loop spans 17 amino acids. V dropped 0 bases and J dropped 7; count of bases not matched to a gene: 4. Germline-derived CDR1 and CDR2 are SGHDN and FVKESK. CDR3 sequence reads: CASSQEGTSGRIGELFF. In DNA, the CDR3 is TGTGCCAGCAGCCAAGAGGGGACTAGCGGGAGAATCGGGGAGCTGTTTTTT.

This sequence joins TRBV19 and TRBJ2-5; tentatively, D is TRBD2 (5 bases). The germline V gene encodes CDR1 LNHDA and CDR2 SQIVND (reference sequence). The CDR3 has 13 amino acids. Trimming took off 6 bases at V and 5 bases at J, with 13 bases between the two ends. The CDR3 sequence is CASRRGSGETQYF. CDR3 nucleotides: TGTGCCAGTAGGAGAGGTTCGGGGGAGACCCAGTACTTC.

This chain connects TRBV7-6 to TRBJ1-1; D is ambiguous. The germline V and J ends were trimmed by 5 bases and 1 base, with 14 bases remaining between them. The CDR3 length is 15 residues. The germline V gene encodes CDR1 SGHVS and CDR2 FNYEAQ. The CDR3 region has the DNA TGTGCCAGCAGCCCAACGGTGAGCCCGAACACTGAAGCTTTCTTT. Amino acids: CASSPTVSPNTEAFF.

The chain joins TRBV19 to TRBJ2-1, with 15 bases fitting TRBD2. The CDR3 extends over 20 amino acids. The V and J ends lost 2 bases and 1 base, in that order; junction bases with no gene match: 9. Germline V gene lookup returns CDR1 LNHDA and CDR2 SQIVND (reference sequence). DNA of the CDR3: TGTGCCAGTAGTATATTGGGACTAGCGGGAGGTCCTCGGTCCTACAATGAGCAGTTCTTC. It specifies CASSILGLAGGPRSYNEQFF.

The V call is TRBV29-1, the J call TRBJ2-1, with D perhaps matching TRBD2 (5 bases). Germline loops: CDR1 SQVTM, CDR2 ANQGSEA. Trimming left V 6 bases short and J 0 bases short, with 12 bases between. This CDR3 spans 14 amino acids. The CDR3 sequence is CSVISVSSYNEQFF. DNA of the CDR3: TGCAGCGTGATTAGCGTGAGCTCCTACAATGAGCAGTTCTTC.